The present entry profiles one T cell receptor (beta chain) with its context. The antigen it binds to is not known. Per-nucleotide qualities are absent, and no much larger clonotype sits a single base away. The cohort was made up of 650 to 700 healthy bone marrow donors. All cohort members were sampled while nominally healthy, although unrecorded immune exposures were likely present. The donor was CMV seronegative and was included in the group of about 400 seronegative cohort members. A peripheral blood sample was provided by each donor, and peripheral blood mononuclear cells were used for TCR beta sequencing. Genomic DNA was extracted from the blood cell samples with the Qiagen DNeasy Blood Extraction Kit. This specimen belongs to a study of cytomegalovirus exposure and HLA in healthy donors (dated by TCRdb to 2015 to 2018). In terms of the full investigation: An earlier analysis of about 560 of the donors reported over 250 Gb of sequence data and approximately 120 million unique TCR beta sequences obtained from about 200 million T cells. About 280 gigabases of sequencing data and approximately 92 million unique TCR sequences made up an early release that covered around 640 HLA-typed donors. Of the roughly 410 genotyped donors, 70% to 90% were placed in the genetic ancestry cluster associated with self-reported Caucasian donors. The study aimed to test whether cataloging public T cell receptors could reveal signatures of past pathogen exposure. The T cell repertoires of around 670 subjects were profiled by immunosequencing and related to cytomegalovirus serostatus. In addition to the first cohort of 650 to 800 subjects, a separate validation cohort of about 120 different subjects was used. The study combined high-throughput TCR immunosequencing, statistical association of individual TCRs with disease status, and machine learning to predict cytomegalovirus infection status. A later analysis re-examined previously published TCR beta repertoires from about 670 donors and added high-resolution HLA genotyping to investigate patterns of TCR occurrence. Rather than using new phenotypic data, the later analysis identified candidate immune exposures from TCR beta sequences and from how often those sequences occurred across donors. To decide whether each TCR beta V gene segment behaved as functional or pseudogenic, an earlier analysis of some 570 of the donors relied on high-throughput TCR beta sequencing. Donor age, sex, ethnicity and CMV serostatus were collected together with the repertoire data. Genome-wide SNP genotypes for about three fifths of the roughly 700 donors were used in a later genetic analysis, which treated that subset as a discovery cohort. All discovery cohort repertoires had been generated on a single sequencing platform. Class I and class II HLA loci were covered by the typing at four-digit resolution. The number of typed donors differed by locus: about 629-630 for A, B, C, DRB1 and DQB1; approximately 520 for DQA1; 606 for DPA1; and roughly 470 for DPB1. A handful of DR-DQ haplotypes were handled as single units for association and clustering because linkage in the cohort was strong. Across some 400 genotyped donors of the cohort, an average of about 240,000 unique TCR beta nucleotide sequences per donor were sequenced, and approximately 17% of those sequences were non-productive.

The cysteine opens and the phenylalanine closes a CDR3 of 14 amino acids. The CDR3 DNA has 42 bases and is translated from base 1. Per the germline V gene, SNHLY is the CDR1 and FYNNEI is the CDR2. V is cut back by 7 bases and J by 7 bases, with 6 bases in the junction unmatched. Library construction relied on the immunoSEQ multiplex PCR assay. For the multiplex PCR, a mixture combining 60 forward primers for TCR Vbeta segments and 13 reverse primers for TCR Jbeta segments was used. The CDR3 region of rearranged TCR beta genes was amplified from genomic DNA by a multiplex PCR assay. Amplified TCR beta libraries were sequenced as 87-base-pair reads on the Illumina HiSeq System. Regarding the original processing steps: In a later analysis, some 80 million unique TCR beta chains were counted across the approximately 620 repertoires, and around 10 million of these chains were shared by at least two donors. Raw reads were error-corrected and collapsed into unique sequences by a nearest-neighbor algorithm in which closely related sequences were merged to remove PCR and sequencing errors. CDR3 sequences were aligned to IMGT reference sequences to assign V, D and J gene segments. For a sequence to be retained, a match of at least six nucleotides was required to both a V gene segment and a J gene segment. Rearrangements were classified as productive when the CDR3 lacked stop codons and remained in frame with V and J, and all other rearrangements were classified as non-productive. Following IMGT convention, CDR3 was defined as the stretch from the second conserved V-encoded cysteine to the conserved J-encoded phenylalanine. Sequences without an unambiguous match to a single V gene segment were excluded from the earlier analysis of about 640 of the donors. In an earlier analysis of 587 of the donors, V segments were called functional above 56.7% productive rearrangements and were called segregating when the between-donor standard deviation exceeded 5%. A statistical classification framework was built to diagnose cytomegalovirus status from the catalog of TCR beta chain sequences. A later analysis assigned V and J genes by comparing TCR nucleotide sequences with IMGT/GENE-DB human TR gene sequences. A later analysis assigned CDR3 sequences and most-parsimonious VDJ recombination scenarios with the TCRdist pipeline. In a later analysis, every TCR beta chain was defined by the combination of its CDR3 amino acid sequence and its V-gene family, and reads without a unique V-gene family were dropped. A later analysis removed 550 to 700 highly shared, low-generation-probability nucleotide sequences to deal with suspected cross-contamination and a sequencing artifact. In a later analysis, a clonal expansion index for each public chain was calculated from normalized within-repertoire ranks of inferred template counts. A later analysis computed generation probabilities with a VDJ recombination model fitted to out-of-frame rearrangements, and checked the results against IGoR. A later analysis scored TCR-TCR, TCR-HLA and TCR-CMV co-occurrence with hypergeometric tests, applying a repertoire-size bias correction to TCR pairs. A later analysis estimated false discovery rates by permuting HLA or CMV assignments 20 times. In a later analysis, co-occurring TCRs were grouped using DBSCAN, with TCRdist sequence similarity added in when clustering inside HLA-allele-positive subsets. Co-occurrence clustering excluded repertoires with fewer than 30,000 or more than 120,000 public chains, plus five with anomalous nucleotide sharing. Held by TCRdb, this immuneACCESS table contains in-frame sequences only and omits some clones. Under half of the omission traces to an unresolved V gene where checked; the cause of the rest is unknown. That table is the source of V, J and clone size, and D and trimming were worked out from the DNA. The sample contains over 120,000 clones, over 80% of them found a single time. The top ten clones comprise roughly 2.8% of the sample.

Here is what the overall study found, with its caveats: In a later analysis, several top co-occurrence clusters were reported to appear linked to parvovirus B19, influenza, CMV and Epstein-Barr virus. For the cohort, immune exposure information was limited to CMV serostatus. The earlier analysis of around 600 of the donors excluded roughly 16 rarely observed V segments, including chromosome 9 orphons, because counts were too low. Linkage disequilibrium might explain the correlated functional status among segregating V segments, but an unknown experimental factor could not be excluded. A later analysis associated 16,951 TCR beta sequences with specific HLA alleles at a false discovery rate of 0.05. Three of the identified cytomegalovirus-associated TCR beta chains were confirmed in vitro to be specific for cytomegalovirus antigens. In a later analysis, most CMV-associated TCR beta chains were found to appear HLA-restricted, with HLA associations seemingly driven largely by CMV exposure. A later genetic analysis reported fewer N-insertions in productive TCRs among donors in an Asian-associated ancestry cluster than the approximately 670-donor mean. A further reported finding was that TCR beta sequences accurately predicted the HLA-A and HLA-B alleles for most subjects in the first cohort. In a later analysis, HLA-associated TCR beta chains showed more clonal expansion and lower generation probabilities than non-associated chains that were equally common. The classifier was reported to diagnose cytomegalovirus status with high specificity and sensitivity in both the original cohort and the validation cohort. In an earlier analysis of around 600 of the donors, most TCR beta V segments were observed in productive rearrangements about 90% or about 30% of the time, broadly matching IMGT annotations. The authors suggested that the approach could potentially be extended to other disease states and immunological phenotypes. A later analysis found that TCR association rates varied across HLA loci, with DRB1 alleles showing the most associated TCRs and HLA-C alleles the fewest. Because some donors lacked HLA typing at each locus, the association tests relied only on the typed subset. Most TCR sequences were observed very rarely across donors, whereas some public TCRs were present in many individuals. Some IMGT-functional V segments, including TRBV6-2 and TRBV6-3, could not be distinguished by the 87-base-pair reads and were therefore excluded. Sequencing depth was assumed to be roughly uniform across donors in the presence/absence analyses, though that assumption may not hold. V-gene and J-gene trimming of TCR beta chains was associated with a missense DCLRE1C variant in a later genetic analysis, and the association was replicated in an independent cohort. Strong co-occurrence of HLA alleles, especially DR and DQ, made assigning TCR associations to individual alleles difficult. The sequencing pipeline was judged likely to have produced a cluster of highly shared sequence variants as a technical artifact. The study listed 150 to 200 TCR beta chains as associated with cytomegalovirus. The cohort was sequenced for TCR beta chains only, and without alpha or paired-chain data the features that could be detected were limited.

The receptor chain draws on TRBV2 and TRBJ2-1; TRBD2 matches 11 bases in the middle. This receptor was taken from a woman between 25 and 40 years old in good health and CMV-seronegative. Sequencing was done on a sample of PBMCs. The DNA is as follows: TGTGCCAGCACTACTCGGACTAGCGGGAATGAGCAGTTCTTC. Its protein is CASTTRTSGNEQFF.